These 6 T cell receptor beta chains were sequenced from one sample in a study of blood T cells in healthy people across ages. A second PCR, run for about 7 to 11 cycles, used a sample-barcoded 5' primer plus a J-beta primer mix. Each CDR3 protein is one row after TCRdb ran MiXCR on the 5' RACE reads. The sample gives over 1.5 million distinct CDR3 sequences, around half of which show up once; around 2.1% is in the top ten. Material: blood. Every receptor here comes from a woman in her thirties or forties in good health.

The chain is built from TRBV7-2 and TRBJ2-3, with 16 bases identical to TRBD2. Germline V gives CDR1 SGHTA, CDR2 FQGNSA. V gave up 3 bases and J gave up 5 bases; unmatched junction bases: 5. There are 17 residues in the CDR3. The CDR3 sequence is CASSLTGLAGGVDTQYF. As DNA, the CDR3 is TGTGCCAGCAGCTTGACGGGACTAGCGGGGGGGGTAGATACGCAGTATTTT.

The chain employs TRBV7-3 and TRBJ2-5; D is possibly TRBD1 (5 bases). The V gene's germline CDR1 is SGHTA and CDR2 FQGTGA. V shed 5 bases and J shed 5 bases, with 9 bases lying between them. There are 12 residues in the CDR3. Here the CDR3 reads CASSVPGETQYF. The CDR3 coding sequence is TGTGCCAGCAGCGTACCAGGGGAGACCCAGTACTTC.

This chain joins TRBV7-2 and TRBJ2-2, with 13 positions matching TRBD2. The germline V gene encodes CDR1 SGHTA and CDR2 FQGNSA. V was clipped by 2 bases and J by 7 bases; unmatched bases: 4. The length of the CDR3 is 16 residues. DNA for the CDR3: TGTGCCAGCAGCTTATTGGGGACTAGCGGGATCGGGGAGCTGTTTTTT. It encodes CASSLLGTSGIGELFF.

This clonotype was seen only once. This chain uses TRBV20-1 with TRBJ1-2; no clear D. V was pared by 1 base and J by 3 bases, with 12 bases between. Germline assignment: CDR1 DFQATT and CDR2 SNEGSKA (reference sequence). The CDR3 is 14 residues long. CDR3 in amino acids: CSARVGTAYYGYTF. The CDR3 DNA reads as TGCAGTGCTAGAGTCGGAACGGCTTACTATGGCTACACCTTC.

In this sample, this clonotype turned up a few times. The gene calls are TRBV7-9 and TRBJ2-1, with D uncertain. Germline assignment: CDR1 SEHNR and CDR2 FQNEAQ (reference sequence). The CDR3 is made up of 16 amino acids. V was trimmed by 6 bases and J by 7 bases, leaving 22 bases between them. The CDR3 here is CASSLNVGNPTNEQFF. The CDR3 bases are TGTGCCAGCAGTTTAAACGTCGGAAACCCTACAAATGAGCAGTTCTTC.

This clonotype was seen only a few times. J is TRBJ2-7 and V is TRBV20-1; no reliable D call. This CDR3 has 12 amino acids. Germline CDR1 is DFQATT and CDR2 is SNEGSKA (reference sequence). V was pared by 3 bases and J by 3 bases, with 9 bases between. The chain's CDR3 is CSASGRNYEQYF. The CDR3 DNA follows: TGCAGTGCTAGCGGTCGGAACTACGAGCAGTACTTC.